A selection of T cell receptor beta chains follows, all from one sample in a study of type 1 regulatory T cells. No antigen has been assigned to these receptors. A single record per CDR3 protein comes from TCRdb applying MiXCR to the reads. The sample includes roughly 25,000 distinct CDR3 sequences, 72% of them seen just once. Sequencing was performed on cultured T cells, either the whole culture or a sorted T cell fraction (not recorded which). These receptors came from a human donor in good health. CDR3s include the opening cysteine and the closing phenylalanine or tryptophan. A D gene is named only where the DNA matches it firmly. Clone size, where shown, is once, few, many, or a class for clones that have expanded.

-,TRBV4-3,TRBJ1-1,-,TGCGCCAGCAGCCAAGATAGTGTGGGTAACACTGAAGCTTTCTTT,CASSQDSVGNTEAFF
-,TRBV4-2,TRBJ2-3,TRBD1,TGTGCCAGCAGCCAAGATTGGCTCCTGGGGACAGGGGTGAGAAATACGCAGTATTTT,CASSQDWLLGTGVRNTQYF
-,TRBV18,TRBJ2-7,TRBD1,TGTGCCAGCTCACCACCGGGAGATGGGACAGAGTTCTCCTACGAGCAGTACTTC,CASSPPGDGTEFSYEQYF
-,TRBV6-2/TRBV6-3,TRBJ2-7,TRBD1,TGTGCCAGCAGAAGGACAGGAGGCTACGAGCAGTACTTC,CASRRTGGYEQYF
-,TRBV6-6,TRBJ1-2,TRBD1,TGTGCCAGCAGTTACTCTGGGACAGGGGGATATGGCTACACCTTC,CASSYSGTGGYGYTF
-,TRBV12-3/TRBV12-4,TRBJ1-2,TRBD1,TGTGCCAGCAGTTTCCTTGGGACAGCTGGCTACACCTTC,CASSFLGTAGYTF
medium-sized,TRBV6-2/TRBV6-3,TRBJ2-2,-,TGTGCCAGCTTCCAGTCGGGCTTGAGCACCGGGGAGCTGTTTTTT,CASFQSGLSTGELFF
-,TRBV7-2,TRBJ2-3,TRBD1,TGTGCCAGCAGCTTAAATCGGGGACGGGGACAGACCGCTAGCACAGATACGCAGTATTTT,CASSLNRGRGQTASTDTQYF
-,TRBV5-1,TRBJ2-3,-,TGCGCCAGCAGCGCCAGGTCCACAGATACGCAGTATTTT,CASSARSTDTQYF
-,TRBV2,TRBJ1-4,-,TGTGCCAGCAGCGGACAGTCTGAAGAAAAACTGTTTTTT,CASSGQSEEKLFF
-,TRBV5-1,TRBJ1-1,-,TGCGCCAGCAGCTCGACGGGCGATCGGAACACTGAAGCTTTCTTT,CASSSTGDRNTEAFF
few,TRBV10-3,TRBJ2-1,-,TGTGCCATCAGTGATAGGGCAGGGAGCTCCTACAATGAGCAGTTCTTC,CAISDRAGSSYNEQFF
-,TRBV5-1,TRBJ2-1,-,TGCGCCAGCAGCCCACCCGCCGCCGGGACCCGGGACTACAATGAGCAGTTCTTC,CASSPPAAGTRDYNEQFF
-,TRBV4-2,TRBJ2-3,-,TGTGCCAGCAGCCAACAACCGGGTCTCAGCACAGATACGCAGTATTTT,CASSQQPGLSTDTQYF
few,TRBV7-9,TRBJ1-1,-,TGTGCCAGCAGCCGAGAAAGAGGGAACACTGAAGCTTTCTTT,CASSRERGNTEAFF
once,TRBV2,TRBJ1-5,-,TGTGCCAGCAGTGAGTTCCAGGCAAATCAGCCCCAGCATTTT,CASSEFQANQPQHF
-,TRBV7-9,TRBJ2-5,-,TGTGCCAGCAGCTTAGACCGCGGGCGGGAGACCCAGTACTTC,CASSLDRGRETQYF
-,TRBV7-8,TRBJ1-4,-,TGTGCCAGCAGCCCAAACAGGAATGAAAAACTGTTTTTT,CASSPNRNEKLFF
-,TRBV15,TRBJ2-1,-,TGTGCCACCAGCATCGTTCGGGGAGGATCCTACAATGAGCAGTTCTTC,CATSIVRGGSYNEQFF
-,TRBV7-6,TRBJ2-2,-,TGTGCCAGCAGCTTAGAAGTTTTTGGGGCCGGGGAGCTGTTTTTT,CASSLEVFGAGELFF
few,TRBV6-6,TRBJ1-1,-,TGTGCCAGCACGAAAAACCAGAACACTGAAGCTTTCTTT,CASTKNQNTEAFF
-,TRBV14,TRBJ1-3,-,TGTGCCAGCAGCCAAGATCAGGCCCTCTCTGGAAACACCATATATTTT,CASSQDQALSGNTIYF
few,TRBV18,TRBJ2-1,-,TGTGCCAGCTCAGCAACCGGGACCAACAATGAGCAGTTCTTC,CASSATGTNNEQFF
-,TRBV10-1,TRBJ2-2,-,TGCGCCAGCAGCTTCTTTACCACCGGGGAGCTGTTTTTT,CASSFFTTGELFF
-,TRBV10-3,TRBJ1-5,TRBD1,TGTGCCATCAGTGAGGGACAGGGGGGAAATCAGCCCCAGCATTTT,CAISEGQGGNQPQHF
-,TRBV7-2,TRBJ2-3,TRBD1,TGTGCCAGCAGCTTATTGGACAGGGCCTTAGATACGCAGTATTTT,CASSLLDRALDTQYF
few,TRBV5-1,TRBJ1-3,-,TGCGCCAGCAGCTCCGGTGACCCGGCCATTGGAAACACCATATATTTT,CASSSGDPAIGNTIYF
few,TRBV5-1,TRBJ2-2,-,TGCGCCAGCAGCCCCCTGGAATCCACCGGGGAGCTGTTTTTT,CASSPLESTGELFF
-,TRBV4-1,TRBJ1-2,TRBD1,TGCGCCAGCAGCCAATTGACAGGGGGCTTCTATGGCTACACCTTC,CASSQLTGGFYGYTF
-,TRBV12-3/TRBV12-4,TRBJ2-7,TRBD1,TGTGCCAGCAGTTTAGACAGGGGCGAGCAGTACTTC,CASSLDRGEQYF
-,TRBV11-3,TRBJ1-1,-,TGTGCCAGCAGCATTCTCAGGGGCGGCACTGAAGCTTTCTTT,CASSILRGGTEAFF
-,TRBV9,TRBJ1-2,TRBD1,TGTGCCAGCAGCCTGCGACCGGGACAGGGGGCTCAAACAACCTATGGCTACACCTTC,CASSLRPGQGAQTTYGYTF
-,TRBV20-1,TRBJ2-5,-,TGCAGTGCTCGACCGGGAACCCAAGAGACCCAGTACTTC,CSARPGTQETQYF
-,TRBV4-2,TRBJ1-6,-,TGTGCCAGCAGCCCCGGGGCGAATTCACCCCTCCACTTT,CASSPGANSPLHF
once,TRBV20-1,TRBJ2-7,-,TGCAGTGCAGTCCCACAGGGATCCCCCTACGAGCAGTACTTC,CSAVPQGSPYEQYF
-,TRBV7-9,TRBJ2-1,-,TGTGCCAGCAGACTAATCGTTAGGTGGGATGAGCAGTTCTTC,CASRLIVRWDEQFF
-,TRBV5-6,TRBJ2-7,-,TGTGCCAGCAACCCCTTCGGGAGCACCTCCTACGAGCAGTACTTC,CASNPFGSTSYEQYF
-,TRBV20-1,TRBJ2-3,-,TGCAGTGCTAGCAGGGAAGGCACGCAGTATTTT,CSASREGTQYF
-,TRBV18,TRBJ1-1,-,TGTGCCAGCTCACCACAGAGGACCGCTGAAGCTTTCTTT,CASSPQRTAEAFF
once,TRBV19,TRBJ2-3,TRBD2,TGTGCCAGTAGTATAGACAGCGGGGGGACCACTGGCACAGATACGCAGTATTTT,CASSIDSGGTTGTDTQYF
-,TRBV28,TRBJ1-2,TRBD1,TGTGCCAGCAGACCCGTGGGACAGGGTCAAGGGGGCTACACCTTC,CASRPVGQGQGGYTF
few,TRBV12-3/TRBV12-4,TRBJ2-1,-,TGTGCCAGCAGCGGTAGCGGACTCCTAAACAATGAGCAGTTCTTC,CASSGSGLLNNEQFF
-,TRBV7-9,TRBJ2-3,-,TGTGCCAGCAGCTCCGGAAACACAGATACGCAGTATTTT,CASSSGNTDTQYF
-,TRBV29-1,TRBJ2-3,-,TGCAGCGTCCACCAGGGGGGAGATACGCAGTATTTT,CSVHQGGDTQYF
-,TRBV20-1,TRBJ1-2,-,TGCAGTGCTAGAGATCTCAGAAGTAGGGGCTACACCTTC,CSARDLRSRGYTF
-,TRBV12-3/TRBV12-4,TRBJ2-3,TRBD2,TGTGCCAGCAGTTTTGTAGCGGGGGTCGGAACAGATACGCAGTATTTT,CASSFVAGVGTDTQYF
once,TRBV7-2,TRBJ1-2,-,TGTGCCAGCAGCTTTTATCCTTTGCCGGCGCGGTCTGGCTACACCTTC,CASSFYPLPARSGYTF
-,TRBV6-6,TRBJ2-3,TRBD1,TGTGCCAGCAGTTACTCCGGGACAGGGTCCCGCACAGATACGCAGTATTTT,CASSYSGTGSRTDTQYF
-,TRBV11-1,TRBJ2-3,TRBD2,TGTGCCAGCAGCCTAGCGGCAGGCCGCACAGATACGCAGTATTTT,CASSLAAGRTDTQYF
-,TRBV6-1,TRBJ2-2,-,TGTGCCAGCAGTGATCGGTGGCCTGGGGGCGGGGAGCTGTTTTTT,CASSDRWPGGGELFF